This is a list of T cell receptor beta chains from one sample in a study of regulatory T cells in long-lasting Graves disease. TCRdb re-analysed the multiplex PCR reads in MiXCR, keeping a single row per CDR3 protein. The sample holds approximately 360,000 distinct CDR3 sequences, roughly 23% seen once. The sample here was peripheral blood mononuclear cells (PBMCs), taken when the disease was refractory, from a patient treated with antithyroid drugs. These receptors were obtained from a middle-aged woman with Graves disease. Both conserved end residues are part of each CDR3. Fields, in order: D gene, clone size, J gene, V gene, CDR3 protein, CDR3 DNA. D genes are given only for firm matches. A clone size is listed for some rows: how often the clone was seen (once, few, many), or a class if it is expanded.

.	few	TRBJ2-5	TRBV7-9	CASSLASEGPETQYF	TGTGCCAGCAGCTTGGCATCCGAGGGCCCAGAGACCCAGTACTTC
.	many	TRBJ2-5	TRBV3-1	CASSHPYPQETQYF	TGTGCCAGCAGCCATCCTTATCCCCAAGAGACCCAGTACTTC
TRBD1	many	TRBJ2-6	TRBV3-1	CASSRTGAMTF	TGTGCCAGCAGCCGAACAGGGGCCATGACTTTC
TRBD2	few	TRBJ2-3	TRBV28	CASSLLAGMADTQYF	TGTGCCAGCAGTTTGCTAGCGGGAATGGCAGATACGCAGTATTTT
.	.	TRBJ1-1	TRBV7-9	CASSLAETLNTEAFF	TGTGCCAGCAGCTTGGCCGAGACGTTGAACACTGAAGCTTTCTTT
.	.	TRBJ2-2	TRBV5-1	CASSLGRRGRTGELFF	TGCGCCAGCAGCTTGGGCAGAAGAGGGAGAACCGGGGAGCTGTTTTTT
.	.	TRBJ2-1	TRBV5-1	CASSLYRHNEQFF	TGCGCCAGCAGCTTGTACAGGCACAATGAGCAGTTCTTC
.	few	TRBJ1-1	TRBV19	CASRPEWGGTEAFF	TGTGCCAGTAGACCCGAGTGGGGAGGCACTGAAGCTTTCTTT
.	few	TRBJ2-3	TRBV2	CASTGWGEGTDTQYF	TGTGCCAGCACCGGCTGGGGGGAAGGCACAGATACGCAGTATTTT
TRBD2	many	TRBJ2-7	TRBV11-2	CASSIAGGYEQYF	TGTGCCAGCAGCATAGCGGGAGGGTACGAGCAGTACTTC
TRBD2	many	TRBJ2-5	TRBV7-9	CASSLGLAKETQYF	TGTGCCAGCAGCTTGGGACTAGCGAAAGAGACCCAGTACTTC